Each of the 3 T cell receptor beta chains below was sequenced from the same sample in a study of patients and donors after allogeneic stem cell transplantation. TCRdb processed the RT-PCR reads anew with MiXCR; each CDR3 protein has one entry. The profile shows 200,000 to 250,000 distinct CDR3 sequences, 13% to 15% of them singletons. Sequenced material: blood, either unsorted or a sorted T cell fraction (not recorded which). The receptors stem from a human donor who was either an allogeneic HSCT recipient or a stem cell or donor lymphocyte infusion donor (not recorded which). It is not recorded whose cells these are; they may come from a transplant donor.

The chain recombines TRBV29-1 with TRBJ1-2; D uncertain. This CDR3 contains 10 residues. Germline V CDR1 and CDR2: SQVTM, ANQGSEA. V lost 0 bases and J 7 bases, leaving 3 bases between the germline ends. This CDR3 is CSVEESGYTF. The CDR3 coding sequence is TGCAGCGTTGAAGAAAGTGGCTACACCTTC.

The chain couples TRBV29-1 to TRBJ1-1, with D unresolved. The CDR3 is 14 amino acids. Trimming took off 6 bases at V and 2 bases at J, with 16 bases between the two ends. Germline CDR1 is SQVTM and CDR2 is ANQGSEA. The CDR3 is CSVHEAVGNTEAFF. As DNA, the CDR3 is TGCAGCGTCCACGAGGCAGTTGGTAACACTGAAGCTTTCTTT.

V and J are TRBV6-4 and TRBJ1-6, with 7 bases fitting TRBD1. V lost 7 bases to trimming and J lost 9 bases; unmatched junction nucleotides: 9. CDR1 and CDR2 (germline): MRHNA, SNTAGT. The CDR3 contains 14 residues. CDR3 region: CASILRQGGSPLHF. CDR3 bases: TGTGCCAGCATATTGCGACAGGGAGGTTCACCCCTCCACTTT.